This T cell receptor beta chain stems from a study of control samples from healthy donors and cancer patients. This clone was counted only a few times. The assay was immunoSEQ multiplex PCR, and TCRdb's table has in-frame clones only and misses some. Found here are 90,000 to 140,000 clones, approximately 83% of them singletons; the top ten hold 13%. CDR3 size: 16 residues. Germline V gene lookup returns CDR1 SNHLY and CDR2 FYNNEI. Trimming took 7 bases from V and 5 from J; bases not matched to a gene: 9. Sequenced input: blood. The rearrangement uses TRBV2 and TRBJ2-5; 14 bases fit TRBD2. The source is a woman aged 50 to 65 in good health. CDR3 in amino acids: CASNKGLAGGQETQYF. The CDR3 DNA reads as TGTGCCAGCAACAAAGGACTAGCGGGGGGTCAGGAGACCCAGTACTTC. Combining the CDR3 with reference TRBV2 and TRBJ2-5 gives the whole variable domain EPEVTQTPSHQVTQMGQEVILRCVPISNHLYFYWYRQILGQKVEFLVSFYNNEISEKSEIFDDQFSVERPDGSNFTLKIRSTKLEDSAMYFCASNKGLAGGQETQYFGPGTRLLVL.